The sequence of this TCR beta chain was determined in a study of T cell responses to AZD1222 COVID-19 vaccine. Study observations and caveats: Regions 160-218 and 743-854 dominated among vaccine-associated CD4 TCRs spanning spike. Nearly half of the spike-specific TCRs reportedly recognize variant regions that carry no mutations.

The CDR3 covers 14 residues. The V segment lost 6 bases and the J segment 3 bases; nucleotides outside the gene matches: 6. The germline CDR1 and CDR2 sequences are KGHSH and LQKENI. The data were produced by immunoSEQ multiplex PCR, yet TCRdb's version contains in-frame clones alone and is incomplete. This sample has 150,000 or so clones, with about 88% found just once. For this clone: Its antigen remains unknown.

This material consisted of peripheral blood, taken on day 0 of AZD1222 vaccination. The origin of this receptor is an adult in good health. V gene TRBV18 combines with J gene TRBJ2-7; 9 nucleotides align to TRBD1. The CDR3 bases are TGTGCCAGCTCGCCCGGGACAGGGAGCTACGAGCAGTACTTC. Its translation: CASSPGTGSYEQYF.